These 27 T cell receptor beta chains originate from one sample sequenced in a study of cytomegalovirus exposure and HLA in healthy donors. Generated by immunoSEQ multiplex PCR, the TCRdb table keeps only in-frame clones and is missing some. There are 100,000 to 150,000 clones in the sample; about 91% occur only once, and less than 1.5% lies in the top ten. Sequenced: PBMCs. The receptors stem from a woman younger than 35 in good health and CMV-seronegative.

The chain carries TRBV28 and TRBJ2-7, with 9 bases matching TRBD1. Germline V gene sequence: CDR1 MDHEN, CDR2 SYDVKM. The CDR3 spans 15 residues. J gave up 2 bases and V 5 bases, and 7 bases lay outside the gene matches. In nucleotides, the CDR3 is TGTGCCAGCAGTCGGGGACAGGGAGTGCCCTACGAGCAGTACTTC. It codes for CASSRGQGVPYEQYF.

In DNA, the CDR3 is TGTGCCAGCAGCCACTCACCCGGACAGCCTAGTACTGAAAAACTGTTTTTT. This translates into CASSHSPGQPSTEKLFF. The V and J genes are TRBV4-2 and TRBJ1-4, with a tentative D call TRBD1 (6 bases). Trimming removed 3 bases from V and 7 bases from J, with 21 bases in between. This CDR3 is built from 17 residues. Germline V gene lookup returns CDR1 LGHNA and CDR2 YNFKEQ.

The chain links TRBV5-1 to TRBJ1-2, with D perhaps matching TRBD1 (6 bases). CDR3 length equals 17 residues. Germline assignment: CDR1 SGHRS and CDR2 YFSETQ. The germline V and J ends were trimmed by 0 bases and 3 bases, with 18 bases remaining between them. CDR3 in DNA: TGCGCCAGCAGCTTGGCCGGTTTCAAGGGGGTGGACTATGGCTACACCTTC. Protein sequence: CASSLAGFKGVDYGYTF. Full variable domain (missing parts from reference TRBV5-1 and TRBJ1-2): KAGVTQTPRYLIKTRGQQVTLSCSPISGHRSVSWYQQTPGQGLQFLFEYFSETQRNKGNFPGRFSGRQFSNSRSEMNVSTLELGDSALYLCASSLAGFKGVDYGYTFGSGTRLTVV.

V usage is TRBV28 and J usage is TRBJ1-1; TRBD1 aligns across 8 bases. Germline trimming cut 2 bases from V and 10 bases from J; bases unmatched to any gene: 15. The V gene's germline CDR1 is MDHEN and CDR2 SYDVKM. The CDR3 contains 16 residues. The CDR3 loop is CASSLAISDRAGTAFF. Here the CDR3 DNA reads TGTGCCAGCAGTTTAGCTATATCGGACAGGGCAGGGACAGCTTTCTTT.

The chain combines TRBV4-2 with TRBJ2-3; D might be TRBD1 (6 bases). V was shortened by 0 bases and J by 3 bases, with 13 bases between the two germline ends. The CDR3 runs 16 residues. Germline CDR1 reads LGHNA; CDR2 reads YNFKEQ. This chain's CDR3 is CASSQEPQGWTDTQYF. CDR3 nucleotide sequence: TGTGCCAGCAGCCAAGAACCTCAGGGGTGGACAGATACGCAGTATTTT.

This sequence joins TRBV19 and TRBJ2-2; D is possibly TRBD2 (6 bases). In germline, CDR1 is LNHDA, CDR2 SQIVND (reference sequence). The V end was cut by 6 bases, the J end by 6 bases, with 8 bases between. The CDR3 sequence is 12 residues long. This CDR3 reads CASREGPGELFF. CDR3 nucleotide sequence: TGTGCCAGTAGGGAGGGACCCGGGGAGCTGTTTTTT. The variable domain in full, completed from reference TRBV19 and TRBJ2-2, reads DGGITQSPKYLFRKEGQNVTLSCEQNLNHDAMYWYRQDPGQGLRLIYYSQIVNDFQKGDIAEGYSVSREKKESFPLTVTSAQKNPTAFYLCASREGPGELFFGEGSRLTVL.

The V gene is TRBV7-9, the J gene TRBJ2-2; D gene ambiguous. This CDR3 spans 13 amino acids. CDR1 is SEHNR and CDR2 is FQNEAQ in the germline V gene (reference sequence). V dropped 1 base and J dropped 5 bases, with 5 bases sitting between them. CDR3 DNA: TGTGCCAGCAGCTTAGACAGTACCGGGGAGCTGTTTTTT. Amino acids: CASSLDSTGELFF.

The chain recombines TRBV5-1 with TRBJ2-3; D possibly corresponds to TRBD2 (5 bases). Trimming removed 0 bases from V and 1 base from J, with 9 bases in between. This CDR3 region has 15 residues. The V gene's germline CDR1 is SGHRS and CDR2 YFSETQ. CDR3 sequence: CASSLVQAGTDTQYF. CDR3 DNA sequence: TGCGCCAGCAGCTTGGTGCAAGCGGGCACAGATACGCAGTATTTT.

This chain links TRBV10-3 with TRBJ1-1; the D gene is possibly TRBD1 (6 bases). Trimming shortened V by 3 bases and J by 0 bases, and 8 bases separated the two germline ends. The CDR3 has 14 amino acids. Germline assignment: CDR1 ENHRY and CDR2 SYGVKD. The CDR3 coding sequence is TGTGCCATCAGTGACGGACAGATGAACACTGAAGCTTTCTTT. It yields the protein CAISDGQMNTEAFF.

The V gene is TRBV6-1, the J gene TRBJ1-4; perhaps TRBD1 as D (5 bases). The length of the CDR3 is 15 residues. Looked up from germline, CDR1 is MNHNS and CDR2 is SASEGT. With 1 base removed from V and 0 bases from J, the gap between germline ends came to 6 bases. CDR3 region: CASSEEQATNEKLFF. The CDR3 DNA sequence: TGTGCCAGCAGTGAAGAACAGGCAACTAATGAAAAACTGTTTTTT.

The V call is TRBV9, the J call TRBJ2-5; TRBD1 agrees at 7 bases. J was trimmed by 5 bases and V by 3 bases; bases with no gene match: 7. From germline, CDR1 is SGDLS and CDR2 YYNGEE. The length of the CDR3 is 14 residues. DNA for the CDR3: TGTGCCAGCAGCGCTCAAAAGGGGGCCGAGACCCAGTACTTC. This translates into CASSAQKGAETQYF.

In nucleotides, the CDR3 is TGTGCCAGCTCACAAGCCCCGGGACAACCACCCTACGAGCAGTACTTC. It codes for CASSQAPGQPPYEQYF. V is TRBV18 and J is TRBJ2-7; a weak D match, TRBD1 (6 bases). In germline, CDR1 is KGHSH, CDR2 LQKENI. The CDR3 spans 16 residues. Trimming shortened V by 4 bases and J by 2 bases, and 18 bases separated the two germline ends.

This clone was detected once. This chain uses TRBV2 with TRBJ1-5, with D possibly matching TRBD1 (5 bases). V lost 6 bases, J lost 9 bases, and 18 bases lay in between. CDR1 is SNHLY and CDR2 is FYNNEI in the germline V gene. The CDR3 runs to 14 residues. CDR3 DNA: TGTGCCAGCAGCATATCGAACTCAGGGTTGCCCCAGCATTTT. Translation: CASSISNSGLPQHF.

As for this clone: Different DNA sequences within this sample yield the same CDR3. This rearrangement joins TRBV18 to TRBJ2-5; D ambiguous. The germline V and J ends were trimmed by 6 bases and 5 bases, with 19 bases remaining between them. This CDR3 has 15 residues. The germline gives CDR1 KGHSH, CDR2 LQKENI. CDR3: CASSAAPGSTETQYF. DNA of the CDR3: TGTGCCAGCTCCGCCGCTCCCGGGTCGACGGAGACCCAGTACTTC.

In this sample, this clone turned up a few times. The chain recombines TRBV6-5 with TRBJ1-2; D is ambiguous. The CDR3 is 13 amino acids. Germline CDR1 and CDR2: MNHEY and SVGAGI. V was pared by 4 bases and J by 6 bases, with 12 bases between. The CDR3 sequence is CASSSDPGNGYTF. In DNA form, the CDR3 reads TGTGCCAGCAGTTCCGACCCAGGCAATGGCTACACCTTC.

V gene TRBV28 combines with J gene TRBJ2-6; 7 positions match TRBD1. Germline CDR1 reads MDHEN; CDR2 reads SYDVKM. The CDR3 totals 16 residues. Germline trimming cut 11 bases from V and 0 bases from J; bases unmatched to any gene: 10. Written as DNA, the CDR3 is TGTGCCGGGGGCGAGCCAGGGGGCTCTGGGGCCAACGTCCTGACTTTC. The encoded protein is CAGGEPGGSGANVLTF.

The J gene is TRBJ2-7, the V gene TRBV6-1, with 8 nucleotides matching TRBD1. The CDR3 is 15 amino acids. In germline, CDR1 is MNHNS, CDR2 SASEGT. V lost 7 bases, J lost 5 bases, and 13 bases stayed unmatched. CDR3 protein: CASNVHRTGRDEQYF. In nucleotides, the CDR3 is TGTGCCAGCAATGTCCACAGGACAGGGCGGGACGAGCAGTACTTC.

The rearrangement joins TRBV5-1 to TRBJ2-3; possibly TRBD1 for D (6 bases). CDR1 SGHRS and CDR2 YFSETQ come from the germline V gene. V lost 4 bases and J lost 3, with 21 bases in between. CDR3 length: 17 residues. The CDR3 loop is CASSAQPGHDSTDTQYF. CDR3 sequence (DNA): TGCGCCAGCAGCGCTCAGCCGGGACATGATTCAACAGATACGCAGTATTTT. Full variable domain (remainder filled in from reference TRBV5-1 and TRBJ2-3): KAGVTQTPRYLIKTRGQQVTLSCSPISGHRSVSWYQQTPGQGLQFLFEYFSETQRNKGNFPGRFSGRQFSNSRSEMNVSTLELGDSALYLCASSAQPGHDSTDTQYFGPGTRLTVL.

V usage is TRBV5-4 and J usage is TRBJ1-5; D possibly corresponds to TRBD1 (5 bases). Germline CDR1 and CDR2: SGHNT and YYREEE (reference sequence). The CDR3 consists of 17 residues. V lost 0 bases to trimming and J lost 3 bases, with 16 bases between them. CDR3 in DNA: TGTGCCAGCAGCTTGGAGGCGGGCGGGGGGTACAATCAGCCCCAGCATTTT. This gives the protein CASSLEAGGGYNQPQHF.

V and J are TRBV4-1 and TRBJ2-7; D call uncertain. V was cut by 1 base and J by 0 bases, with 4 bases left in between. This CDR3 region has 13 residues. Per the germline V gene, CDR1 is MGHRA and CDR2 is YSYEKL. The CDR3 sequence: CASSQGHSYEQYF. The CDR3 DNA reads TGCGCCAGCAGCCAAGGGCACTCCTACGAGCAGTACTTC.

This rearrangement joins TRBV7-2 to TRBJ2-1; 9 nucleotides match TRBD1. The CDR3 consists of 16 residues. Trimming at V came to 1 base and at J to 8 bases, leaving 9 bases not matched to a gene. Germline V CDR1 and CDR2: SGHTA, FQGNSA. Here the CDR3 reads CASSLVGGQGGYEQFF. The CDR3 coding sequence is TGTGCCAGCAGCTTAGTAGGGGGACAGGGTGGCTATGAGCAGTTCTTC.

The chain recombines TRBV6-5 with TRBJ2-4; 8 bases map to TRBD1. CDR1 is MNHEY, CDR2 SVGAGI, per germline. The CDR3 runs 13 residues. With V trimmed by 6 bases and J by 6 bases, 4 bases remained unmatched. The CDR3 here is CASSTGTGNIQYF. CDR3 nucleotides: TGTGCCAGCAGCACCGGGACAGGAAACATTCAGTACTTC.

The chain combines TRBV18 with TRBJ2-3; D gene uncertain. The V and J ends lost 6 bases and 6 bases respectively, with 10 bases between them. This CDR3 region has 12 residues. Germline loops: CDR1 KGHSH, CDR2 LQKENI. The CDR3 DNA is TGTGCCAGCTCCATGGCCGCCGATACGCAGTATTTT. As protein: CASSMAADTQYF.

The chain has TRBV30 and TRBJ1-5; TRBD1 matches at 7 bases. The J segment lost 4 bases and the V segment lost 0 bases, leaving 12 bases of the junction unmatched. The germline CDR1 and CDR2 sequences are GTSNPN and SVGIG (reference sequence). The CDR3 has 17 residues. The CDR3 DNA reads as TGTGCCTGGAGTGTATCGTGGAGGGGGCCCTTTAATCAGCCCCAGCATTTT. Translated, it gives CAWSVSWRGPFNQPQHF.

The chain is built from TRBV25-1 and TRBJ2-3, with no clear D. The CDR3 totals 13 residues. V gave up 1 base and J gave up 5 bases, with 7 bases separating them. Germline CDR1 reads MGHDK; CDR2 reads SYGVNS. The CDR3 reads CASSESNRDTQYF. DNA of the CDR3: TGTGCCAGCAGTGAATCGAATAGAGATACGCAGTATTTT. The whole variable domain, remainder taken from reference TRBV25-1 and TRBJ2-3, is EADIYQTPRYLVIGTGKKITLECSQTMGHDKMYWYQQDPGMELHLIHYSYGVNSTEKGDLSSESTVSRIRTEHFPLTLESARPSHTSQYLCASSESNRDTQYFGPGTRLTVL.

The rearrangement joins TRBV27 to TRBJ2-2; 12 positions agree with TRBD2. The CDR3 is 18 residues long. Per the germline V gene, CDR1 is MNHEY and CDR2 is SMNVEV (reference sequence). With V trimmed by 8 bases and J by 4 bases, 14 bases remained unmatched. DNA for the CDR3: TGTGCCAGCTCCCTGTGGCTAGCGGGAGGGTACGGCACCGGGGAGCTGTTTTTT. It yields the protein CASSLWLAGGYGTGELFF.

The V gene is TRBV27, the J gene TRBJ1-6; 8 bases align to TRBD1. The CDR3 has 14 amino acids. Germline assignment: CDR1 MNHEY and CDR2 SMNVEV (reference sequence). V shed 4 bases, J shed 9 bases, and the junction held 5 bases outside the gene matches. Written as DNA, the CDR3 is TGTGCCAGCAGTTCAGGACAGGGACCTTCACCCCTCCACTTT. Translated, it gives CASSSGQGPSPLHF.